This entry features one T cell receptor (beta chain) sequence. Its antigen is not yet known. The record has no base qualities; no much larger clone is one base away. Inclusive of the bounding cysteine and phenylalanine, the CDR3 is 14 residues long. Kept here is only the CDR3 DNA, which spans 42 bases and is read in frame from base 1. CDR1 and CDR2 are read off the germline V gene as KGHSH and LQKENI. V trim: 4 bases; J trim: 3 bases; unmatched bases: 5. This sample is part of a study of T cell changes during pregnancy in multiple sclerosis (dated by TCRdb to 2018 to 2020). Concerning the study at large: The study looked at changes in the T cell repertoire across pregnancy in women with multiple sclerosis.

Library prep was done by the immunoSEQ multiplex PCR assay. TCRdb obtained this table from immuneACCESS and retained in-frame rearrangements with V and J assigned. These tables miss some clones; where compared with another copy, unresolved V genes account for less than half of the shortfall, and the remainder is unexplained. The sample has 14,000 to 15,000 clones on record, about 86% of them singletons. Around 19% of the sample lies in the top ten. The sample consisted of CD8+ T cells from peripheral blood mononuclear cells, taken in the first trimester of pregnancy. This receptor was taken from a female donor with multiple sclerosis, enrolled in a pregnancy study. The V gene is TRBV18 and the J gene is TRBJ2-7; 8 central nucleotides agree with TRBD1. This receptor carries the CDR3 CASSRKGQGYEQYF. The DNA sequence follows: TGTGCCAGCTCACGGAAAGGACAGGGCTACGAGCAGTACTTC.